The next 14 T cell receptor beta chains were all read from a single sample in a study of CD8 T cells in Susac syndrome. Random hexamers were used to reverse transcribe an amount of roughly 0.45 to 1 ug RNA. One entry per CDR3 protein, called by TCRdb with MiXCR from the immunoSEQ multiplex PCR reads. Here the sample spans about 150,000 distinct CDR3 sequences, roughly 95% being singletons. The source material was CD8+ T cells from PBMCs. These receptors all stem from a human donor with multiple sclerosis.

This chain connects TRBV12-3 or TRBV12-4 to TRBJ2-3, with a possible D match to TRBD1 (6 bases). There are 15 residues in the CDR3. The V end lost 8 bases, the J end lost 0 bases, and 15 bases lay between the germline ends. The CDR3 region is CASLPGQSSTDTQYF. DNA for the CDR3: TGTGCCAGCCTACCTGGACAGAGTAGCACAGATACGCAGTATTTT.

The J gene is TRBJ2-5, the V gene TRBV6-5; 8 positions match TRBD2. The CDR3 is 15 amino acids. Trimming removed 2 bases from V and 1 base from J; junction bases left unmatched: 3. The V gene's germline CDR1 is MNHEY and CDR2 SVGAGI. The CDR3 loop reads CASSYVGLVQETQYF. CDR3 sequence (DNA): TGTGCCAGCAGTTACGTGGGACTAGTCCAAGAGACCCAGTACTTC.

The chain couples TRBV20-1 to TRBJ1-5; tentatively, D is TRBD1 (5 bases). The CDR3 extends over 18 amino acids. From germline, CDR1 is DFQATT and CDR2 SNEGSKA (reference sequence). Trimming cost V 0 bases and J 7 bases, with 25 bases left between them. CDR3: CSAREMIRDGKVWQPQHF. In DNA form, the CDR3 reads TGCAGTGCTAGAGAGATGATCCGGGACGGGAAGGTTTGGCAGCCCCAGCATTTT.

This sequence joins TRBV6-5 and TRBJ2-5; D call uncertain. Germline loops: CDR1 MNHEY, CDR2 SVGAGI. This CDR3 contains 12 residues. The V gene lost 10 bases and the J gene lost 0 bases, with 9 bases spanning the gap. The CDR3 loop reads CATTLNQETQYF. CDR3 nucleotide sequence: TGTGCCACAACACTAAACCAAGAGACCCAGTACTTC.

J is TRBJ1-1 and V is TRBV27; 7 positions match TRBD1. This CDR3 region has 13 residues. The germline V gene encodes CDR1 MNHEY and CDR2 SMNVEV (reference sequence). The trim removed 5 bases at V and 5 bases at J, leaving 5 bases unmatched. This CDR3 reads CASSAGGETEAFF. The CDR3 DNA reads as TGTGCCAGCAGTGCAGGGGGGGAAACTGAAGCTTTCTTT.

The chain recombines TRBV3-1 with TRBJ2-5; a possible D gene is TRBD2 (6 bases). V lost 1 base to trimming and J lost 0 bases, with 9 bases between them. Germline CDR1 LGHDT, CDR2 YNNKEL (reference sequence). The CDR3 has 15 residues. The CDR3 sequence is CASSQGGTYQETQYF. The CDR3 nucleotides read TGTGCCAGCAGCCAAGGCGGGACGTACCAAGAGACCCAGTACTTC.

CDR3 in amino acids: CASSQTGGNQPQHF. The CDR3 DNA is TGTGCCAGCAGCCAAACAGGGGGCAATCAGCCCCAGCATTTT. V is TRBV6-5 and J is TRBJ1-5; 7 bases match TRBD1. The V and J ends lost 6 bases and 2 bases, in that order; junction bases with no gene match: 4. CDR3 size: 14 residues. Per the germline V gene, CDR1 is MNHEY and CDR2 is SVGAGI.

The gene calls are TRBV19 and TRBJ1-5, with a tentative D call TRBD1 (5 bases). Looked up from germline, CDR1 is LNHDA and CDR2 is SQIVND (reference sequence). The V end was cut by 1 base, the J end by 5 bases, with 18 bases between. This CDR3 spans 17 amino acids. CDR3 amino acids: CASSIGAGRQGDQPQHF. In DNA form, the CDR3 reads TGTGCCAGTAGTATAGGTGCCGGTAGGCAGGGAGATCAGCCCCAGCATTTT.

The chain combines TRBV20-1 with TRBJ2-7; TRBD2 agrees at 11 bases. Germline-derived CDR1 and CDR2 are DFQATT and SNEGSKA (reference sequence). The CDR3 totals 13 residues. The J segment lost 4 bases and the V segment lost 4 bases, leaving 3 bases of the junction unmatched. In nucleotides, the CDR3 is TGCAGTGCTAAGGGACTAGCGGTTTACGAGCAGTACGTC. Translating it yields CSAKGLAVYEQYV.

The CDR3 protein is CSCFSRNTEAFF. The CDR3 DNA reads TGCAGTTGCTTCTCACGGAACACTGAAGCTTTCTTT. The chain couples TRBV20-1 to TRBJ1-1, with unresolved D. The CDR3 has 12 residues. Trimming left V 8 bases short and J 1 base short, with 11 bases between. Per the germline V gene, CDR1 is DFQATT and CDR2 is SNEGSKA (reference sequence).

The chain uses TRBV19 and TRBJ2-7; D is possibly TRBD1 (6 bases). The CDR3 runs to 13 residues. Germline V gene sequence: CDR1 LNHDA, CDR2 SQIVND (reference sequence). V was trimmed by 5 bases and J by 4 bases, leaving 12 bases between them. The CDR3 bases are TGTGCCAGTAGTCCAGGGGCCCCTTACGAGCAGTACTTC. Its translation is CASSPGAPYEQYF.

CDR3 nucleotides: TGTGCCAGCAGGGGGTTGGGGGAATTGGCAGAAGGCTACACCTTC. It encodes CASRGLGELAEGYTF. This chain uses TRBV27 with TRBJ1-2, with D possibly being TRBD1 (5 bases). Germline V gives CDR1 MNHEY, CDR2 SMNVEV (reference sequence). There are 15 residues in the CDR3. The V end was cut by 6 bases, the J end by 8 bases, with 22 bases between.

The V call is TRBV9, the J call TRBJ2-7; weak D call: TRBD2 (6 bases). V was trimmed by 3 bases and J by 0 bases, leaving 10 bases between them. Germline CDR1 SGDLS, CDR2 YYNGEE. The CDR3 sequence is 14 residues long. Written as DNA, the CDR3 is TGTGCCAGCAGCGGGCAGGAGGGCTCCTACGAGCAGTACGTC. This encodes CASSGQEGSYEQYV.

The chain uses TRBV12-5 and TRBJ2-7; 7 nucleotides match TRBD1. The trim removed 8 bases at V and 0 bases at J, leaving 1 base unmatched. The CDR3 totals 12 residues. The germline V gene encodes CDR1 LGHNT and CDR2 FRNRAP. The CDR3 coding sequence is TGTGCTAGTAAGGGGGCCTCCTACGAGCAGTACTTC. This encodes CASKGASYEQYF. Combining the CDR3 with reference TRBV12-5 and TRBJ2-7 gives the whole variable domain DARVTQTPRHKVTEMGQEVTMRCQPILGHNTVFWYRQTMMQGLELLAYFRNRAPLDDSGMPKDRFSAEMPDATLATLKIQPSEPRDSAVYFCASKGASYEQYFGPGTRLTVT.